Shown below are 10 T cell receptor beta chains from a single sample sequenced in a study of tumor-infiltrating lymphocytes in glioblastoma multiforme. Three nested ARM-PCR rounds with V-beta and C-beta primers built TCRB libraries. From the multiplex PCR reads, TCRdb called clonotypes with MiXCR, one entry per CDR3 protein. The sample includes just over 9,000 distinct CDR3 sequences, around two thirds seen only once; the top ten take more than 75%. Sequencing was carried out using brain tumor tissue. The receptors shown here come from a male donor with glioblastoma.

In this sample, this clonotype turned up many times. The rearrangement joins TRBV29-1 to TRBJ1-1; 8 bases line up with TRBD1. This CDR3 is 15 amino acids long. Germline CDR1 SQVTM, CDR2 ANQGSEA. Trimming removed 7 bases from V and 0 bases from J; junction bases left unmatched: 10. In DNA, the CDR3 is TGCAGCGCCAAGGACAGGGCAGCCGTGAACACTGAAGCTTTCTTT. Encoded protein: CSAKDRAAVNTEAFF.

The rearrangement uses TRBV11-2 and TRBJ2-5; D is possibly TRBD2 (6 bases). Germline V lookup: CDR1 SGHAT, CDR2 FQNNGV. The CDR3 extends over 14 amino acids. Trimming stripped 5 bases from V and 2 bases from J, with 12 bases between. The CDR3 reads CASSPRREQETQYF. CDR3 in DNA: TGTGCCAGCAGCCCAAGGAGGGAACAAGAGACCCAGTACTTC.

The chain joins TRBV11-3 to TRBJ2-7; 7 positions match TRBD1. Germline values: CDR1 SGHNT, CDR2 YENEEA. This CDR3 has 14 residues. The trim removed 4 bases at V and 2 bases at J, leaving 5 bases unmatched. In DNA form, the CDR3 reads TGTGCCAGCAGCTCGGACAGGACACCCTACGAGCAGTACTTC. It is translated as CASSSDRTPYEQYF. Full variable domain (rest looked up from reference TRBV11-3 and TRBJ2-7): EAGVVQSPRYKIIEKKQPVAFWCNPISGHNTLYWYLQNLGQGPELLIRYENEEAVDDSQLPKDRFSAERLKGVDSTLKIQPAELGDSAVYLCASSSDRTPYEQYFGPGTRLTVT.

A note on this clonotype: The junction and the germline gene differ at one end; a read error may be behind it. The rearrangement joins TRBV11-2 to TRBJ2-1; D assignment may be TRBD1 or TRBD2 (5 bases each). The length of the CDR3 is 15 residues. The germline CDR1 and CDR2 sequences are SGHAT and FQNNGV. CDR3 loop: CASSLMMGPLNEKSF. CDR3 nucleotide sequence: TGTGCCAGCAGCTTAATGATGGGACCCTTGAATGAGAAGTCCTTC.

The rearrangement joins TRBV12-3 or TRBV12-4 to TRBJ1-2; TRBD1 matches 8 bases. This CDR3 is built from 16 residues. The trim removed 4 bases at V and 7 bases at J, leaving 14 bases unmatched. The CDR3 DNA follows: TGTGCCAGCAGTTCCCGCGGGGGGTACAGGGGGTCTGGCTACACCTTC. Its translation is CASSSRGGYRGSGYTF.

This clonotype occurred a few times. This CDR3 is CATIKGGLRYNEQFF. The CDR3 DNA reads TGTGCCACGATTAAGGGGGGCCTGAGGTACAATGAGCAGTTCTTC. The chain couples TRBV11-2 to TRBJ2-1; tentatively, D is TRBD1 or TRBD2 (6 bases each). Per the germline V gene, CDR1 is SGHAT and CDR2 is FQNNGV. The V end was cut by 10 bases, the J end by 4 bases, with 20 bases between. This CDR3 has 15 amino acids. The whole variable domain, remainder taken from reference TRBV11-2 and TRBJ2-1, is EAGVAQSPRYKIIEKRQSVAFWCNPISGHATLYWYQQILGQGPKLLIQFQNNGVVDDSQLPKDRFSAERLKGVDSTLKIQPAKLEDSAVYLCATIKGGLRYNEQFFGPGTRLTVL.

A note on this clonotype: This could be a read error, since a much larger clone is one nucleotide away. V and J are TRBV11-2 and TRBJ2-2; D remains ambiguous. The CDR3 extends over 14 amino acids. Germline-derived CDR1 and CDR2 are SGHAT and FQNNGV. CDR3 sequence reads: CGSSLGLDPGELFF. The CDR3 nucleotides read TGTGGCAGCAGCTTAGGTCTAGATCCCGGGGAGCTGTTTTTT.

Points on this clonotype: Germline is not matched at one junction end, which may reflect a read error. The CDR3 is CASTIRSSYKQYF. CDR3 bases: TGTGCCAGTACTATCCGGAGCTCCTACAAGCAGTACTTC. The chain combines TRBV19 with TRBJ2-7; D call uncertain. The germline CDR1 and CDR2 sequences are LNHDA and SQIVND (reference sequence). The CDR3 extends over 13 amino acids. Supplemented by reference TRBV19 and TRBJ2-7, the full variable domain reads DGGITQSPKYLFRKEGQNVTLSCEQNLNHDAMYWYRQDPGQGLRLIYYSQIVNDFQKGDIAEGYSVSREKKESFPLTVTSAQKNPTAFYLCASTIRSSYKQYFGPGTRLTVT.

The J gene is TRBJ1-1, the V gene TRBV11-2; weak D call: TRBD1 (5 bases). Trimming left V 2 bases short and J 7 bases short, with 11 bases between. Germline-derived CDR1 and CDR2 are SGHAT and FQNNGV. The CDR3 covers 13 residues. The CDR3 DNA sequence: TGTGCCAGCAGCTTATATGGAGGGGTTGAAGCTTTCTTT. As protein: CASSLYGGVEAFF.

The CDR3: CSARVPLVGPIQETQYF. CDR3 sequence (DNA): TGCAGTGCTAGAGTCCCACTAGTGGGCCCGATACAAGAGACCCAGTACTTC. This chain uses TRBV20-1 with TRBJ2-5, with D tentatively TRBD2 (5 bases). The CDR3 runs 17 residues. The V end lost 1 base, the J end lost 2 bases, and 20 bases lay between the germline ends. Germline CDR1 is DFQATT and CDR2 is SNEGSKA (reference sequence).